This T cell receptor (beta chain) was captured in a study of cytomegalovirus exposure and HLA in healthy donors. Notes on this clone: The antigen is undetermined.

The PCR employed 60 Vbeta primers together with 13 Jbeta primers. Assay used: immunoSEQ multiplex PCR; TCRdb lists only in-frame clones, some missing. The table has some 190,000 clones, around 80% seen once. V dropped 2 bases and J dropped 9; count of bases not matched to a gene: 7. Germline V gene data show CDR1 as MGHDK and CDR2 as SYGVNS. The CDR3 sequence is 15 residues long. Study-level points and caveats: In an earlier analysis, about 87% or about 30%: the productive usage of most TCR beta V segments.

Sequencing input: PBMCs. This TCR was sampled from a girl aged 10 to 17 in good health and CMV-seropositive. The rearrangement links TRBV25-1 to TRBJ2-3; 11 bases map to TRBD2. CDR3 nucleotides: TGTGCCAGCAGTGAAAGACTAGCGGGATTCCGGACGCAGTATTTT. Translation: CASSERLAGFRTQYF.